This passage covers 27 T cell receptor beta chains from one sample sequenced in a study of early T cells in non-severe SARS-CoV-2 infection. TCRdb redid the calling of the 5' RACE reads with MiXCR, one entry per CDR3 protein. The sample carries about 56,000 distinct CDR3 sequences, approximately 16% recorded once. The source was whole blood, collected at baseline. The receptors stem from an adult who was a healthcare worker with PCR-confirmed SARS-CoV-2 infection or an uninfected control (not recorded which).

The chain has TRBV7-9 and TRBJ2-5, with TRBD1 identical over 9 bases. The germline gives CDR1 SEHNR, CDR2 FQNEAQ (reference sequence). The CDR3 is made up of 14 amino acids. The ends lost 5 bases at V and 4 bases at J; junction bases unmatched: 5. CDR3 protein: CASSNRTGAETQYF. For the CDR3, the DNA is TGTGCCAGCAGCAACCGGACAGGGGCAGAGACCCAGTACTTC.

V usage is TRBV20-1 and J usage is TRBJ2-3; no clear D. Germline values: CDR1 DFQATT, CDR2 SNEGSKA (reference sequence). Trimming stripped 0 bases from V and 0 bases from J, with 19 bases between. The CDR3 consists of 18 residues. The CDR3 DNA reads TGCAGTGCTAGAGAATTGGTGCAGATAGACCCTAGCACAGATACGCAGTATTTT. As protein: CSARELVQIDPSTDTQYF.

J is TRBJ2-5 and V is TRBV7-9, with unresolved D. V was shortened by 2 bases and J by 3 bases, with 7 bases between the two germline ends. In germline, CDR1 is SEHNR, CDR2 FQNEAQ (reference sequence). The CDR3 length is 13 residues. The CDR3 here is CASSLNSKETQYF. CDR3 sequence (DNA): TGTGCCAGCAGCTTAAACAGTAAAGAGACCCAGTACTTC.

This clonotype was observed a few times. The chain couples TRBV20-1 to TRBJ2-3; perhaps TRBD1 as D (5 bases). The V end was cut by 3 bases, the J end by 1 base, with 8 bases between. The length of the CDR3 is 13 residues. The V gene's germline CDR1 is DFQATT and CDR2 SNEGSKA (reference sequence). CDR3 sequence (DNA): TGCAGTGCTAGGGTAGGGGGCACAGATACGCAGTATTTT. It is translated as CSARVGGTDTQYF.

The rearrangement uses TRBV3-1 and TRBJ2-7, with 7 bases lining up with TRBD2. Losses at the gene ends were 3 bases for V and 2 bases for J; bases not matched to a gene: 7. The CDR3 contains 15 residues. Per the germline V gene, CDR1 is LGHDT and CDR2 is YNNKEL (reference sequence). The CDR3: CASSHDQLAAYEQYF. CDR3 in DNA: TGTGCCAGCAGCCATGATCAGCTAGCGGCCTACGAGCAGTACTTC.

This clonotype was recorded at least ten times. V and J are TRBV10-3 and TRBJ2-7, with D possibly being TRBD1 or TRBD2 (6 bases each). Germline assignment: CDR1 ENHRY and CDR2 SYGVKD. V was trimmed by 0 bases and J by 5 bases, leaving 14 bases between them. The CDR3 is 15 residues long. In DNA, the CDR3 is TGTGCCATCAGTGAGTCGAGTCGGGGGCATCACGAGCAGTACTTC. This sequence encodes CAISESSRGHHEQYF.

There are a few counts of this clonotype. The chain carries TRBV5-4 and TRBJ2-5, with D perhaps TRBD1 (5 bases). Trimming removed 2 bases at V and 2 bases at J, with 7 bases between. Germline loops: CDR1 SGHNT, CDR2 YYREEE (reference sequence). The CDR3 length is 13 residues. DNA for the CDR3: TGTGCCAGCAGCTTTGACAGACAAGAGACCCAGTACTTC. As protein: CASSFDRQETQYF.

This clonotype has more than one count but fewer than ten. This rearrangement joins TRBV18 to TRBJ1-6; D call uncertain. Trimming pared 4 bases from V and 5 bases from J, leaving 12 bases between. The CDR3 is 15 residues long. Looked up from germline, CDR1 is KGHSH and CDR2 is LQKENI. The CDR3 loop is CASSLARRDNSPLHF. CDR3 bases: TGTGCCAGCTCACTCGCTCGGCGGGATAATTCACCCCTCCACTTT.

The chain is built from TRBV27 and TRBJ2-7; the D gene is possibly TRBD2 (5 bases). CDR3 length: 13 amino acids. V lost 6 bases and J 0 bases, leaving 9 bases between the germline ends. Germline assignment: CDR1 MNHEY and CDR2 SMNVEV (reference sequence). In nucleotides, the CDR3 is TGTGCCAGCAGGCACGGGGACTCCTACGAGCAGTACTTC. It encodes CASRHGDSYEQYF.

This clonotype occurred many times. The rearrangement joins TRBV29-1 to TRBJ2-2, with 7 nucleotides matching TRBD1. Trimming cost V 7 bases and J 6 bases; bases outside gene matches: 2. The CDR3 covers 11 residues. Looked up from germline, CDR1 is SQVTM and CDR2 is ANQGSEA. The DNA for the CDR3 is TGCAGCGCAGGACAGGCCGGGGAGCTGTTTTTT. Protein sequence: CSAGQAGELFF.

The table lists this clonotype with a few counts. This chain links TRBV20-1 with TRBJ2-4; D may be TRBD2 (6 bases). Germline-derived CDR1 and CDR2 are DFQATT and SNEGSKA (reference sequence). CDR3 length: 14 amino acids. V shed 6 bases and J shed 1 base, with 13 bases lying between them. CDR3 sequence (DNA): TGCAGTGCCCAGGACGGAGGGGCCAAAAACATTCAGTACTTC. It codes for CSAQDGGAKNIQYF.

In the case of this clonotype: The junction departs from the called germline gene at one end, perhaps through a read error. V gene TRBV3-1 combines with J gene TRBJ2-7; 8 bases map to TRBD2. Germline assignment: CDR1 LGHDT and CDR2 YNNKEL (reference sequence). The CDR3 totals 16 residues. This chain's CDR3 is CASSQEAGTSPYEQYF. CDR3 coding DNA: TGTGCCAGCAGTCAAGAAGCCGGGACTAGTCCCTACGAGCAGTACTTC.

This clonotype has more than one count but fewer than ten. V and J are TRBV4-2 and TRBJ1-5, with D uncertain. This CDR3 comprises 17 residues. From germline, CDR1 is LGHNA and CDR2 YNFKEQ. Trimming cost V 4 bases and J 5 bases, with 21 bases left between them. The CDR3 here is CASSRTLDPSFHQPQHF. The CDR3 DNA reads as TGTGCCAGCAGCCGAACTTTGGATCCATCTTTCCATCAGCCCCAGCATTTT.

The table lists this clonotype with a few counts. This chain joins TRBV20-1 and TRBJ2-1; TRBD2 aligns across 8 bases. Germline V lookup: CDR1 DFQATT, CDR2 SNEGSKA (reference sequence). V dropped 3 bases and J dropped 3; count of bases not matched to a gene: 1. CDR3 size: 13 residues. This CDR3 is CSASGRGYNEQFF. The CDR3 bases are TGCAGTGCTAGCGGGAGGGGCTACAATGAGCAGTTCTTC.

The chain links TRBV6-6 to TRBJ1-1; no definite D call. In germline, CDR1 is MNHNY, CDR2 SVGAGI (reference sequence). The CDR3 consists of 14 residues. V lost 7 bases, J lost 0 bases, and 12 bases lay in between. The CDR3 DNA follows: TGTGCCAGCATAGCGAGAGAGATGAACACTGAAGCTTTCTTT. Translating gives CASIAREMNTEAFF.

The rearrangement joins TRBV4-1 to TRBJ2-7, with D possibly being TRBD2 (5 bases). Trimming shortened V by 0 bases and J by 4 bases, and 19 bases separated the two germline ends. The CDR3 is 17 residues long. Germline lookup yields CDR1 MGHRA and CDR2 YSYEKL. CDR3 DNA sequence: TGCGCCAGCAGCCAAGAGGATTCACTAGTTTCTTTTTACGAGCAGTACTTC. It encodes CASSQEDSLVSFYEQYF.

This clonotype has ten or more counts. The rearrangement joins TRBV11-2 to TRBJ1-4; no clear D. Trimming stripped 3 bases from V and 6 bases from J, with 11 bases between. The CDR3 has 14 residues. Germline assignment: CDR1 SGHAT and CDR2 FQNNGV. Here the CDR3 DNA reads TGTGCCAGCAGCTTCAGTTTGGGATATGAAAAACTGTTTTTT. Amino acids: CASSFSLGYEKLFF.

This clonotype has ten or more counts. This rearrangement joins TRBV5-1 to TRBJ1-2; D is unclear. This CDR3 has 14 residues. V was clipped by 4 bases and J by 5 bases, with 15 bases between them. Germline V gene sequence: CDR1 SGHRS, CDR2 YFSETQ. DNA of the CDR3: TGCGCCAGCAGCCTAAAAGACGGTCGGTATGGCTACACCTTC. Protein: CASSLKDGRYGYTF.

This clonotype was seen ten or more times. The V gene is TRBV27, the J gene TRBJ2-2, with D tentatively TRBD1 or TRBD2 (5 bases each). The CDR3 has 15 amino acids. Deletions cut 4 bases from V and 4 bases from J, with 13 bases between. Germline V gene lookup returns CDR1 MNHEY and CDR2 SMNVEV (reference sequence). CDR3 amino acids: CASSSLGPLTGELFF. The CDR3 region has the DNA TGTGCCAGCAGTTCACTGGGACCGCTCACCGGGGAGCTGTTTTTT.

This clonotype was seen a handful of times. The chain links TRBV7-6 to TRBJ1-4, with 8 bases aligning to TRBD1. The V segment lost 3 bases and the J segment 8 bases; nucleotides outside the gene matches: 14. CDR1 is SGHVS and CDR2 is FNYEAQ in the germline V gene. This CDR3 has 17 residues. DNA of the CDR3: TGTGCCAGCAGCTTCGCCCCTTGGGACAGGAGGGCGGAAAAACTGTTTTTT. Translated: CASSFAPWDRRAEKLFF. Combining the CDR3 with reference TRBV7-6 and TRBJ1-4 gives the whole variable domain GAGVSQSPRYKVTKRGQDVALRCDPISGHVSLYWYRQALGQGPEFLTYFNYEAQQDKSGLPNDRFSAERPEGSISTLTIQRTEQRDSAMYRCASSFAPWDRRAEKLFFGSGTQLSVL.

In this sample, this clonotype turned up once. The V and J genes are TRBV7-3 and TRBJ2-1; 14 nucleotides match TRBD2. Trimming took 1 base from V and 6 from J; bases not matched to a gene: 5. Germline CDR1 and CDR2: SGHTA and FQGTGA. The length of the CDR3 is 17 residues. The CDR3 is CASSLIPGTSGSNEQFF. Here the CDR3 DNA reads TGTGCCAGCAGCTTAATCCCCGGGACTAGCGGGAGCAATGAGCAGTTCTTC.

This chain connects TRBV7-2 to TRBJ2-7; D gene uncertain. CDR3 length: 13 amino acids. Germline values: CDR1 SGHTA, CDR2 FQGNSA. V was pared by 1 base and J by 3 bases, with 7 bases between. The CDR3 sequence is CASSLDSDYEQYF. The CDR3 DNA reads as TGTGCCAGCAGCTTAGATTCAGACTACGAGCAGTACTTC.

This clonotype was observed a few times. The rearrangement links TRBV6-1 to TRBJ2-3, with D perhaps matching TRBD2 (6 bases). This CDR3 region has 15 residues. Germline assignment: CDR1 MNHNS and CDR2 SASEGT. V was cut by 5 bases and J by 0 bases, with 12 bases left in between. Here the CDR3 DNA reads TGTGCCAGCAGTAGGAGGGCGACTAGCACAGATACGCAGTATTTT. Its protein is CASSRRATSTDTQYF.

In its sample, this clonotype was seen a few times. V and J are TRBV20-1 and TRBJ2-7; 14 bases are a match to TRBD2. After removal of 5 bases from V and 5 bases from J, the junction contained 5 bases not matched to a gene. This CDR3 has 14 residues. From germline, CDR1 is DFQATT and CDR2 SNEGSKA (reference sequence). CDR3 region: CSARLAGGPNEQYF. The CDR3 coding sequence is TGCAGTGCTCGACTAGCGGGGGGGCCAAACGAGCAGTACTTC.

This clonotype was seen only a few times. V usage is TRBV2 and J usage is TRBJ2-1; TRBD2 matches 10 bases. CDR1 and CDR2 (germline): SNHLY, FYNNEI. V was pared by 7 bases and J by 4 bases, with 16 bases of the junction left unmatched. The CDR3 covers 18 residues. The CDR3, as DNA: TGTGCCAGCACCCCGGAAGGGGGACTAGCGAACACATACAATGAGCAGTTCTTC. This gives the protein CASTPEGGLANTYNEQFF.

J is TRBJ2-7 and V is TRBV2; D gene uncertain. Germline V gives CDR1 SNHLY, CDR2 FYNNEI. This CDR3 has 13 amino acids. The germline V and J ends were trimmed by 4 bases and 3 bases, with 10 bases remaining between them. CDR3 sequence reads: CASSVGSYYEQYF. The CDR3 region has the DNA TGTGCCAGCAGTGTCGGGTCCTACTACGAGCAGTACTTC. The whole variable domain, filled in from reference TRBV2 and TRBJ2-7, reads EPEVTQTPSHQVTQMGQEVILRCVPISNHLYFYWYRQILGQKVEFLVSFYNNEISEKSEIFDDQFSVERPDGSNFTLKIRSTKLEDSAMYFCASSVGSYYEQYFGPGTRLTVT.

The chain uses TRBV2 and TRBJ2-1; the D gene is possibly TRBD1 (5 bases). The CDR3 has 15 amino acids. Germline V gives CDR1 SNHLY, CDR2 FYNNEI. The V end lost 3 bases, the J end lost 13 bases, and 22 bases lay between the germline ends. CDR3 bases: TGTGCCAGCAGTGACAGGGTTAACTCTCACTCCACTCAGTTCTTC. It specifies CASSDRVNSHSTQFF.